This TCR beta chain was observed in a study of T cell responses to AZD1222 COVID-19 vaccine (dated by TCRdb to the early 2020s). Regarding the complete study: AZD1222 recipients whose second dose came at about 4 weeks and those whose second dose came at about 12 weeks were combined into one group, since spike-specific TCR depth and breadth did not differ between the two schedules. TCR sequencing covered about 230 trial participants: nearly 210 given two doses of AZD1222 and 26 given two doses of MenACWY control vaccine. Trial participants were enrolled by age into subgroups of 18-55, 56-69 and 70-plus years, and around 150, 28 and 57 TCR-sequenced participants, respectively, were included in these subgroups. The paper's findings and limits, for the study overall: The 56-69-year group was small, and its depth increase did not reach significance, likely because of low power. Most participants were white British and females outnumbered males, and the authors suggested that clonal diversity may have been underestimated. Reportedly, almost half of the unique spike-specific TCRs recognized epitopes lying outside the regions that are mutated in the B.1.351 and B.1.1.7 variants. Because no day 14 peak-response samples were available, repertoires were characterized only after the peak T cell response. The whole spike protein was spanned by vaccine-associated CD4 TCRs, and dominant responses were seen in regions 160-218 and 743-854. After two AZD1222 doses, spike-specific TCR breadth and depth were significantly higher than at day 0 and than in MenACWY recipients. Conclusions about previously exposed vaccinees are limited, since just five to seven AZD1222 recipients were seropositive for SARS-CoV-2 at baseline.

Read against the paper, the sample's time point label means: baseline before first vaccination. Samples from vaccinated people were obtained from the UK trials COV001 and COV002, which included a single-blind randomized controlled phase 2/3 trial of AZD1222 (ChAdOx1 nCoV-19) in healthy adults. For TCRbeta chain sequencing, PBMC samples from trial participants were taken at day 0 and at day 28 after the second dose. The CDR3 numbers 14 residues from cysteine through phenylalanine. The only DNA kept is the CDR3, 42 bases in frame from the first base. V drops 2 bases and J drops 3 bases, leaving 10 bases in between. Reading the germline V gene gives CDR1 MNHEY and CDR2 SVGAGI. The CDR3 regions of human TCRbeta chains were subjected to immunosequencing. In the original analysis: Repertoire TCRs were checked for matches against a reference library of SARS-CoV-2-specific TCRs that had been generated using the MIRA antigen-specificity platform. Breadth meant the fraction of unique TCRs that were SARS-CoV-2-associated, whereas depth meant the fraction of total T cells that were SARS-CoV-2-associated. Using the MIRA data, every spike-specific TCR was mapped to the spike region that the TCR reacted to and assigned to either a CD4 or a CD8 class. Log10-transformed breadth and depth values were compared by one-way ANOVA with Sidak's multiple comparisons tests. Entries here come from immuneACCESS through TCRdb and include only in-frame sequences with V and J called. Some clones fail to appear in such tables; in the studies checked, an unresolved V gene covers under half of the shortfall, and the cause of the remainder is unknown. The D gene and trimming were derived from the DNA, and the V and J assignments and clone size from that table. A total of about 130,000 clones appear in this sample, approximately 88% of them only once. The top ten hold roughly 5.4% of the sample.

Concerning this clone: Its antigen remains undetermined. Base qualities were left out, and no much larger clone turns up one base away.

The source was peripheral blood, collected on day 0 of AZD1222 vaccination. The TCR comes from an adult in good health. The chain is made from TRBV6-5 and TRBJ1-2; there is no confident call for the D gene. The CDR3 sequence is CASSYESGYYGYTF. The sequenced DNA is TGTGCCAGCAGTTACGAATCCGGATACTATGGCTACACCTTC.